These 17 T cell receptor beta chains were sequenced from one sample in a study of blood T cells in healthy people across ages. With a J-beta primer mix and a sample-barcoded 5' primer, a second PCR ran about 6 to 11 cycles. One entry per CDR3 protein, called by TCRdb with MiXCR from the 5' RACE reads. This sample carries around 800,000 distinct CDR3 sequences, more than 25% of them seen once, and the ten largest clones take about 3%. The same data also contributed to another study, on T cells of mothers and their children.

Sequencing was performed on blood. These receptors were taken from a boy aged 5-17 years in good health.

The J gene is TRBJ2-5, the V gene TRBV10-3, with 7 positions matching TRBD2. The J call may be wrong; the DNA end is better matched by TRBJ2-7. The CDR3 totals 15 residues. Germline V gene sequence: CDR1 ENHRY, CDR2 SYGVKD. The CDR3 loop is CAISDLGGITYEQYF. The DNA of the CDR3 is TGTGCCATCAGTGACCTGGGAGGGATTACCTACGAGCAGTACTTC.

This clonotype was detected a few times. The junction differs from germline at one of its ends, possibly a read error. The chain has TRBV10-3 and TRBJ2-5, with D perhaps assigned TRBD1 or TRBD2 (5 bases each). CDR3 size: 14 residues. Germline V gene data show CDR1 as ENHRY and CDR2 as SYGVKD. The CDR3 sequence is CAISGQGVQETQYF. The CDR3 region has the DNA TGTGCCATCAGCGGGCAGGGAGTCCAAGAGACCCAGTACTTT.

The rearrangement links TRBV12-5 to TRBJ2-1; D is perhaps TRBD2 (5 bases). The end of the DNA aligns better with TRBJ2-5, so the J call may be wrong. The CDR3 is 11 residues long. Per germline, CDR1 LGHNT and CDR2 FRNRAP. Here the CDR3 reads CASGFGVTQYF. The CDR3 region has the DNA TGTGCTAGTGGTTTCGGGGTGACCCAGTACTTC.

This clonotype was counted a few times. V is TRBV3-1 and J is TRBJ1-6; the D is unclear. Germline V CDR1 and CDR2: LGHDT, YNNKEL (reference sequence). Trimming took 0 bases from V and 10 from J, leaving 13 bases between them. The CDR3 runs 15 residues. The CDR3 sequence is CASSQEGSPDSPLHF. The CDR3 region has the DNA TGTGCCAGCAGCCAAGAGGGCAGCCCCGACTCACCCCTCCACTTT.

This clonotype has just a few counts. The V and J genes are TRBV6-5 and TRBJ1-2, with TRBD1 identical over 7 bases. This CDR3 region has 13 residues. Germline V gene data show CDR1 as MNHEY and CDR2 as SVGAGI. Unmatched junction bases numbered 8, after V lost 5 bases and J lost 8 bases. The CDR3 spells CASSRDRALGYTF. The CDR3 bases are TGTGCCAGCAGTCGAGACAGGGCACTCGGCTACACCTTC.

The rearrangement uses TRBV5-1 and TRBJ2-1; unclear D gene. V was clipped by 0 bases and J by 5 bases, with 9 bases between them. Per germline, CDR1 SGHRS and CDR2 YFSETQ. CDR3 size: 14 residues. This chain's CDR3 is CASSLGAGHNEQFF. CDR3 nucleotide sequence: TGCGCCAGCAGCTTGGGGGCAGGCCACAATGAGCAGTTCTTC.

This clonotype was counted between two and nine times. V is TRBV29-1 and J is TRBJ1-4; no clear D. V was clipped by 2 bases and J by 0 bases, with 7 bases between them. Germline V gene lookup returns CDR1 SQVTM and CDR2 ANQGSEA. This CDR3 has 14 amino acids. The CDR3 DNA sequence: TGCAGCGTTGAATTACCGACAACTAATGAAAAACTGTTTTTT. This encodes CSVELPTTNEKLFF.

The V gene is TRBV25-1, the J gene TRBJ2-5; TRBD2 aligns across 11 bases. Germline CDR1 reads MGHDK; CDR2 reads SYGVNS. The CDR3 runs to 13 residues. V lost 7 bases, J lost 7 bases, and 5 bases stayed unmatched. CDR3 bases: TGTGCCAGCAATCTAGCGGGGGGCTCGACCCAGTACTTC. Protein: CASNLAGGSTQYF.

This chain uses TRBV28 with TRBJ1-1, with unresolved D. From germline, CDR1 is MDHEN and CDR2 SYDVKM. V gave up 8 bases and J gave up 0 bases, with 10 bases separating them. This CDR3 is built from 13 residues. The DNA of the CDR3 is TGTGCCAGCCTAGGTGGACTGAACACTGAAGCTTTCTTT. It encodes CASLGGLNTEAFF. The whole variable domain, remainder taken from reference TRBV28 and TRBJ1-1, is DVKVTQSSRYLVKRTGEKVFLECVQDMDHENMFWYRQDPGLGLRLIYFSYDVKMKEKGDIPEGYSVSREKKERFSLILESASTNQTSMYLCASLGGLNTEAFFGQGTRLTVV.

This sequence joins TRBV6-5 and TRBJ2-2; 7 nucleotides align to TRBD1. Germline V gene data show CDR1 as MNHEY and CDR2 as SVGAGI. V shed 7 bases and J 4 bases; nucleotides not matched to a gene: 9. The CDR3 extends over 15 amino acids. The CDR3 spells CASKNRDRSTGELFF. CDR3 DNA sequence: TGTGCCAGCAAAAACCGGGACAGAAGCACCGGGGAGCTGTTTTTT.

This clonotype has only a few counts. The V call is TRBV7-3, the J call TRBJ2-1, with D possibly being TRBD1 (5 bases). CDR1 is SGHTA and CDR2 is FQGTGA in the germline V gene. Trimming shortened V by 4 bases and J by 9 bases, and 10 bases separated the two germline ends. The CDR3 totals 12 residues. CDR3 coding DNA: TGTGCCAGCAGCTCTCAGGGAAGTGAGCAGTTCTTC. Protein: CASSSQGSEQFF.

The rearrangement uses TRBV3-1 and TRBJ2-5, with D tentatively TRBD1 or TRBD2 (7 bases each). Trimming removed 2 bases from V and 5 bases from J, with 18 bases in between. The germline V gene encodes CDR1 LGHDT and CDR2 YNNKEL (reference sequence). The CDR3 contains 16 residues. CDR3 in DNA: TGTGCCAGCAGCCAACTGGGAGGGGGCGAGGGGGAGACCCAGTACTTC. Its protein is CASSQLGGGEGETQYF.

This clonotype was counted once. The chain is built from TRBV18 and TRBJ1-1, with TRBD1 identical over 8 bases. The CDR3 totals 16 residues. The V segment lost 3 bases and the J segment 4 bases; nucleotides outside the gene matches: 10. The germline V gene encodes CDR1 KGHSH and CDR2 LQKENI. The DNA of the CDR3 is TGTGCCAGCTCACCCACCACCAGGGGGCGCGGCACTGAAGCTTTCTTT. It yields the protein CASSPTTRGRGTEAFF.

This rearrangement joins TRBV5-1 to TRBJ2-3; a possible D gene is TRBD2 (5 bases). The germline V and J ends were trimmed by 7 bases and 5 bases, with 17 bases remaining between them. The CDR3 length is 14 residues. CDR1 is SGHRS, CDR2 YFSETQ, per germline. For the CDR3, the DNA is TGCGCCAGCTCCTCCGGGATAGCGAGAGATACGCAGTATTTT. As protein: CASSSGIARDTQYF.

The gene calls are TRBV4-1 and TRBJ2-5, with D perhaps TRBD1 (6 bases). The J call is uncertain, as TRBJ2-7 better fits the DNA end. The CDR3 runs to 13 residues. From germline, CDR1 is MGHRA and CDR2 YSYEKL. As DNA, the CDR3 is TGCGCCAGCAGCCCACGACAAGGGGGCGAGCAGTACTTC. Its translation: CASSPRQGGEQYF.

The J gene is TRBJ2-5, the V gene TRBV12-3 or TRBV12-4; perhaps TRBD2 as D (5 bases). The CDR3 length is 14 residues. V was clipped by 3 bases and J by 5 bases, with 13 bases between them. This chain's CDR3 is CASSLQRGRETQYF. CDR3 bases: TGTGCCAGCAGTTTGCAACGGGGTCGGGAGACCCAGTACTTC.

CDR3 bases: TGTGCCAGCAGCGTAGGACCGACCACCTACGTCCTGACTTTC. It yields the protein CASSVGPTTYVLTF. The chain is built from TRBV9 and TRBJ2-6; D is uncertain. This CDR3 has 14 amino acids. Germline V gives CDR1 SGDLS, CDR2 YYNGEE. The germline V and J ends were trimmed by 0 bases and 11 bases, with 12 bases remaining between them.